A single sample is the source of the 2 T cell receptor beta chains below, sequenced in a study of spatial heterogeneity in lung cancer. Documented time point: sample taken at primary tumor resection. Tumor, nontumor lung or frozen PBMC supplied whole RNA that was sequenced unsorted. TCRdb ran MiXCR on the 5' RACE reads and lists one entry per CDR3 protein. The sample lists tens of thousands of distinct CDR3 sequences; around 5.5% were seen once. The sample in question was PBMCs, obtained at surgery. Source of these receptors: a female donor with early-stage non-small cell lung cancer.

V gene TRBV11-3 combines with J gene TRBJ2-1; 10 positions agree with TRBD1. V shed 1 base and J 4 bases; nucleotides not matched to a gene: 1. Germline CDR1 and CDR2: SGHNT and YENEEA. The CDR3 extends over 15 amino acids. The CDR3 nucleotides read TGTGCCAGCAGCTTAGGGGGACAGGGGTACAATGAGCAGTTCTTC. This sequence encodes CASSLGGQGYNEQFF.

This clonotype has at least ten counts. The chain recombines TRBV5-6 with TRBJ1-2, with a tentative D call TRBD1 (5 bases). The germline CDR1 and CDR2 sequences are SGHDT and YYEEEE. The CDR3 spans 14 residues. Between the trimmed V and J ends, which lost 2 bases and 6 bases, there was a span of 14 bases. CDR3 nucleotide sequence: TGTGCCAGCAGCTTCTGGGAAGGGGTGGATGGCTACACCTTC. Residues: CASSFWEGVDGYTF.